This T cell receptor beta chain was identified during a study of tumor and adjacent non-tumor tissue in lung cancer. Study observations and caveats: Tumor repertoires had a smaller top 100 clone share than normal lung.

The V end lost 7 bases, the J end lost 5 bases, and 8 bases lay between the germline ends. The length of the CDR3 is 11 residues. The germline CDR1 and CDR2 sequences are ENHRY and SYGVKD. TCRbeta libraries were built with three rounds of nested PCR, modified from ARM-PCR. TCRdb independently ran MiXCR on the multiplex PCR reads; one entry per CDR3 protein. The sample gives around 70,000 distinct CDR3 sequences, around 60% of which show up once; 20% to 25% is in the top ten. This sample's RNA came from whole unsorted tissue. Of note for this clonotype: What it binds is unknown. This may be a read error: a much more frequent sequence differs by one nucleotide.

The sequencing input was lung tumor tissue. The sequence came from a man aged 45-65 years with non-small cell lung cancer. The chain recombines TRBV10-3 with TRBJ1-2; D unresolved. The CDR3 sequence: CAINVGYGYTF. The CDR3, as DNA: TGTGCCATCAATGTAGGGTATGGCTACACCTTC.